The clone carrying this TCR beta chain was found a few times. Its antigen remains unknown. This entry belongs to a study of post-analysis software for immune sequencing data. About the research overall: As for disease course, relapsing-remitting, secondary progressive and progressive-relapsing multiple sclerosis were all included.

Unique molecular identifiers were built into the TCR beta cDNA libraries. Input populations of about 0.95 to 11 million T cells gave rise to hundreds of thousands of cDNA molecules. TCRdb itself ran the PCR reads through MiXCR, one entry per CDR3 protein. The table shows 750,000 to 900,000 distinct CDR3 sequences, with roughly 46% occurring only once. Overall study findings and caveats: Significantly lower normalized Chao1 diversity was seen in multiple sclerosis patients than in controls.

The sequence derives from a girl aged 5-17 years with multiple sclerosis. The specimen sequenced was blood.

The DNA for the CDR3 is TGCGCCAGCAGTGAGTCCCTCTCCTACGAGCAGTACTTC. It encodes CASSESLSYEQYF. This chain links TRBV10-1 with TRBJ2-7; no clear D. The germline V gene encodes CDR1 WNHNN and CDR2 SYGVQD (reference sequence). Between the trimmed V and J ends, which lost 0 bases and 0 bases, there was a span of 3 bases. This CDR3 is built from 13 residues.